This entry lists 16 T cell receptor beta chains sequenced from one sample in a study of cytomegalovirus exposure and HLA in healthy donors (dated by TCRdb to the late 2010s). The library came from the immunoSEQ multiplex PCR assay. In its TCRdb copy, this immuneACCESS table keeps in-frame sequences only and misses some clones. Where compared with another copy, unresolved V genes explain less than half of these, and the others have no known cause. The sample table holds some 120,000 clones, of which roughly 90% were seen once. Less than 2% of the sample comes from the top ten. The sample comprised PBMCs. These receptor sequences come from a woman younger than 35 in good health and CMV-seronegative.

The chain joins TRBV28 to TRBJ2-1; D possibly corresponds to TRBD2 (5 bases). The germline V gene has CDR1 MDHEN and CDR2 SYDVKM. V shed 2 bases and J shed 7 bases, with 12 bases lying between them. The length of the CDR3 is 14 residues. The CDR3 coding sequence is TGTGCCAGCAGTTTACACGGGGTAGGGAATGAGCAGTTCTTC. Translation: CASSLHGVGNEQFF.

The chain's CDR3 is CASSYGQTTSGGYTF. For the CDR3, the DNA is TGTGCCAGCAGTTACGGACAGACCACCTCCGGCGGCTACACCTTC. This chain joins TRBV5-4 and TRBJ1-2, with TRBD1 as a possible D gene (6 bases). There are 15 residues in the CDR3. V lost 5 bases and J 8 bases, leaving 22 bases between the germline ends. The germline V gene encodes CDR1 SGHNT and CDR2 YYREEE (reference sequence). The full variable domain, its missing parts supplied by reference TRBV5-4 and TRBJ1-2, is ETGVTQSPTHLIKTRGQQVTLRCSSQSGHNTVSWYQQALGQGPQFIFQYYREEENGRGNFPPRFSGLQFPNYSSELNVNALELDDSALYLCASSYGQTTSGGYTFGSGTRLTVV.

The V call is TRBV13, the J call TRBJ1-1, with 7 bases fitting TRBD1. The CDR3 is made up of 14 amino acids. With 3 bases clipped from V and 4 bases from J, the junction kept 5 bases outside the gene matches. Germline V gives CDR1 PRHDT, CDR2 FYEKMQ (reference sequence). CDR3 protein: CASSFRDRPTEAFF. CDR3 coding DNA: TGTGCCAGCAGCTTCCGGGACAGACCCACTGAAGCTTTCTTT. Based on the CDR3 plus reference TRBV13 and TRBJ1-1, the full variable domain is AAGVIQSPRHLIKEKRETATLKCYPIPRHDTVYWYQQGPGQDPQFLISFYEKMQSDKGSIPDRFSAQQFSDYHSELNMSSLELGDSALYFCASSFRDRPTEAFFGQGTRLTVV.

The V and J genes are TRBV4-1 and TRBJ1-3; 10 bases line up with TRBD1. The germline CDR1 and CDR2 sequences are MGHRA and YSYEKL. The J segment lost 7 bases and the V segment lost 3 bases, leaving 6 bases of the junction unmatched. The CDR3 is made up of 15 amino acids. CDR3: CASSQDRGFGNTIYF. In DNA, the CDR3 is TGCGCCAGCAGCCAGGACAGGGGGTTTGGGAACACCATATATTTT.

The rearrangement links TRBV7-9 to TRBJ2-1; weak D call: TRBD2 (6 bases). Deletions cut 0 bases from V and 6 bases from J, with 6 bases between. Germline V gene lookup returns CDR1 SEHNR and CDR2 FQNEAQ (reference sequence). CDR3 length: 13 residues. The CDR3 is CASSLAGSNEQFF. CDR3 nucleotide sequence: TGTGCCAGCAGCTTAGCCGGGAGCAATGAGCAGTTCTTC.

This clone has only one observation. The gene calls are TRBV5-8 and TRBJ2-6; D remains ambiguous. CDR3 size: 16 residues. CDR1 SGHTS and CDR2 YDEGEE come from the germline V gene. Trimming stripped 2 bases from V and 0 bases from J, with 9 bases between. CDR3 sequence (DNA): TGTGCCAGCAGCTTCGTGGCCGACTCTGGGGCCAACGTCCTGACTTTC. Translation: CASSFVADSGANVLTF.

The gene calls are TRBV7-9 and TRBJ2-7, with 9 bases fitting TRBD2. The CDR3 length is 15 residues. In germline, CDR1 is SEHNR, CDR2 FQNEAQ (reference sequence). V lost 4 bases to trimming and J lost 2 bases; unmatched junction nucleotides: 6. CDR3 in amino acids: CASSSGLARTYEQYF. The CDR3 DNA follows: TGTGCCAGCAGCTCGGGACTAGCCAGAACCTACGAGCAGTACTTC.

CDR3 in amino acids: CASSHRPGQGEETQYF. The CDR3 coding sequence is TGCGCCAGCAGCCACAGGCCGGGACAGGGTGAAGAGACCCAGTACTTC. This chain uses TRBV4-1 with TRBJ2-5; 9 bases map to TRBD1. CDR3 length: 16 amino acids. Germline V lookup: CDR1 MGHRA, CDR2 YSYEKL. The ends lost 3 bases at V and 3 bases at J; junction bases unmatched: 8.

The chain links TRBV27 to TRBJ1-6; unclear D gene. The CDR3 covers 12 residues. Deletions cut 3 bases from V and 9 bases from J, with 6 bases between. Germline-derived CDR1 and CDR2 are MNHEY and SMNVEV (reference sequence). CDR3 loop: CASSFSGSPLHF. CDR3 sequence (DNA): TGTGCCAGCAGTTTTTCCGGTTCACCCCTCCACTTT.

This clone was counted a few times. The rearrangement uses TRBV7-2 and TRBJ2-1, with a weak D call TRBD2 (5 bases). The CDR3 extends over 14 amino acids. Germline assignment: CDR1 SGHTA and CDR2 FQGNSA. V was trimmed by 0 bases and J by 10 bases, leaving 13 bases between them. The CDR3 here is CASSLAFTPGEQFF. Written as DNA, the CDR3 is TGTGCCAGCAGCTTAGCCTTCACACCGGGAGAGCAGTTCTTC. Drawing the rest from reference TRBV7-2 and TRBJ2-1, the complete variable domain is GAGVSQSPSNKVTEKGKDVELRCDPISGHTALYWYRQSLGQGLEFLIYFQGNSAPDKSGLPSDRFSAERTGGSVSTLTIQRTQQEDSAVYLCASSLAFTPGEQFFGPGTRLTVL.

This chain links TRBV10-2 with TRBJ2-7; a weak D match, TRBD2 (6 bases). Trimming removed 8 bases at V and 3 bases at J, with 14 bases between. The CDR3 covers 13 residues. Germline V lookup: CDR1 WSHSY, CDR2 SAAADI. The CDR3 DNA reads as TGCGCCAGCGGTCCGGGACTGAGCTACGAGCAGTACTTC. As protein: CASGPGLSYEQYF.

This CDR3 reads CASSQGQKFVKFF. The CDR3 coding sequence is TGCGCCAGCAGCCAAGGTCAGAAATTTGTGAAGTTCTTC. The chain is built from TRBV4-1 and TRBJ2-1; no clear D gene. The CDR3 totals 13 residues. The germline V gene encodes CDR1 MGHRA and CDR2 YSYEKL. Trimming stripped 1 base from V and 14 bases from J, with 15 bases between.

The genes are TRBV6-6 and TRBJ2-2; TRBD1 aligns across 8 bases. Per germline, CDR1 MNHNY and CDR2 SVGAGI (reference sequence). Losses at the gene ends were 4 bases for V and 3 bases for J; bases not matched to a gene: 4. This CDR3 region has 15 residues. Here the CDR3 DNA reads TGTGCCAGCAGTTCCTTGGACAGGGACACCGGGGAGCTGTTTTTT. This sequence encodes CASSSLDRDTGELFF.

The table lists this clone with a count of one. V is TRBV29-1 and J is TRBJ1-1; 10 nucleotides line up with TRBD1. V gave up 3 bases and J gave up 9 bases; unmatched junction bases: 7. CDR1 and CDR2 from the germline V gene are SQVTM and ANQGSEA. The CDR3 is made up of 13 amino acids. CDR3 nucleotides: TGCAGCGTTGACCCCCAGGGACAGGGGAAAGCTTTCTTT. It is translated as CSVDPQGQGKAFF.

V gene TRBV5-6 combines with J gene TRBJ1-2, with a weak D call TRBD1 (5 bases). This CDR3 has 14 residues. The ends were cut back, 5 bases at V and 7 bases at J, with 18 bases in the middle. Germline V lookup: CDR1 SGHDT, CDR2 YYEEEE. CDR3 DNA sequence: TGTGCCAGCAGTTCCCAGGGTGCCCGGGCTGGCTACACCTTC. As protein: CASSSQGARAGYTF. Full variable domain (outside the CDR3, taken from reference TRBV5-6 and TRBJ1-2): DAGVTQSPTHLIKTRGQQVTLRCSPKSGHDTVSWYQQALGQGPQFIFQYYEEEERQRGNFPDRFSGHQFPNYSSELNVNALLLGDSALYLCASSSQGARAGYTFGSGTRLTVV.

The rearrangement joins TRBV28 to TRBJ2-1; D call uncertain. The CDR3 contains 15 residues. Germline-derived CDR1 and CDR2 are MDHEN and SYDVKM. The V and J ends lost 2 bases and 6 bases respectively, with 14 bases between them. The CDR3 DNA is TGTGCCAGCAGTTTAGCATCGTTTGGCGGCAATGAGCAGTTCTTC. Translated, it gives CASSLASFGGNEQFF.